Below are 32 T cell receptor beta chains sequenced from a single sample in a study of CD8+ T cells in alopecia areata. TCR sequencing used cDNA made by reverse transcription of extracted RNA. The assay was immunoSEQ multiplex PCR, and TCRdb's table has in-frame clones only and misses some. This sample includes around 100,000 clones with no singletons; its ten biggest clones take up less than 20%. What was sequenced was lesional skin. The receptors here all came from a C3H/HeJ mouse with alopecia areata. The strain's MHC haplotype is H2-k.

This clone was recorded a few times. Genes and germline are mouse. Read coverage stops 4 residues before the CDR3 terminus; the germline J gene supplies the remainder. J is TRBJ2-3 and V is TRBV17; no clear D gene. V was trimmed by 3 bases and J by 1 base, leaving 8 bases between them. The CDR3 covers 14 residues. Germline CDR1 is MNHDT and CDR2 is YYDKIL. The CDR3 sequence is CASSRPGRAETLYF. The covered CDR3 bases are TGTGCTAGCAGTAGGCCAGGTCGTGCAGAA.

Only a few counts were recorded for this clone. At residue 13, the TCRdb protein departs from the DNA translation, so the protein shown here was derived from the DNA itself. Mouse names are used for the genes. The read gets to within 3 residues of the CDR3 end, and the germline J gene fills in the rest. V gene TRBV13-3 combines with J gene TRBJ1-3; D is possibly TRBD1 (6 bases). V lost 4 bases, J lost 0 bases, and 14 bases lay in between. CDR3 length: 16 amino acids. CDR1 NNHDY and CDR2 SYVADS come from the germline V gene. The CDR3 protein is CASSPRDIDSGNTLYF. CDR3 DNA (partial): TGTGCCAGCAGTCCTCGGGACATAGATTCTGGAAATACG. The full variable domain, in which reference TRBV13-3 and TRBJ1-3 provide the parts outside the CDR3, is EAAVTQSPRSKVAVTGGKVTLSCHQTNNHDYMYWYRQDTGHGLRLIHYSYVADSTEKGDIPDGYKASRPSQENFSLILELASLSQTAVYFCASSPRDIDSGNTLYFGEGSRLIVV.

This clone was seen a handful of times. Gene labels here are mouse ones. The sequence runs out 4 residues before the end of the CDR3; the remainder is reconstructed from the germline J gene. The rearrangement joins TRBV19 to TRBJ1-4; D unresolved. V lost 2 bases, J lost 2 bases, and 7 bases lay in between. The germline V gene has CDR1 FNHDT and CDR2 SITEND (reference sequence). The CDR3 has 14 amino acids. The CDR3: CASSISQSNERLFF. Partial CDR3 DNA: TGTGCCAGCAGTATCTCGCAGTCCAACGAA.

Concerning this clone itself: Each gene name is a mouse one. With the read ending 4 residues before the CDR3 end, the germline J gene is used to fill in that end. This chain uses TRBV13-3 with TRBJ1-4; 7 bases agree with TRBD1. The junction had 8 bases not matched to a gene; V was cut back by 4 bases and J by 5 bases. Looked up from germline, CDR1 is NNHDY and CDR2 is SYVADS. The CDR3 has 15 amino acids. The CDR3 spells CASSPDRERNERLFF. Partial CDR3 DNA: TGTGCCAGCAGTCCCGACAGGGAGAGAAACGAA.

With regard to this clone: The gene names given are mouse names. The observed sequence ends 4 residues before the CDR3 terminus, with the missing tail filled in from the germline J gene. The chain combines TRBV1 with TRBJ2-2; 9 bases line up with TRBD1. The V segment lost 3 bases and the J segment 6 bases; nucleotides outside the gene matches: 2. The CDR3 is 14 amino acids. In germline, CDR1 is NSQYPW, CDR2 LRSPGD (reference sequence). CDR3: CTCSAGQGPGQLYF. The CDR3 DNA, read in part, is TGCACCTGCAGTGCGGGACAGGGACCCGGG. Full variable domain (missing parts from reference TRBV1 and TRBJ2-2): VTLLEQNPRWRLVPRGQAVNLRCILKNSQYPWMSWYQQDLQKQLQWLFTLRSPGDKEVKSLPGADYLATRVTDTELRLQVANMSQGRTLYCTCSAGQGPGQLYFGEGSKLTVL.

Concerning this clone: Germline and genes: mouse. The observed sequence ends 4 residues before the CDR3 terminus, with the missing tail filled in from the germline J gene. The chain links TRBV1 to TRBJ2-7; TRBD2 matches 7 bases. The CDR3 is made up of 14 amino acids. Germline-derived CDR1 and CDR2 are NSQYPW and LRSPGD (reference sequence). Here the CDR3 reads CTCSALGEDYEQYF. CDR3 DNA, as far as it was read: TGCACCTGCAGTGCACTGGGGGAGGATTAT.

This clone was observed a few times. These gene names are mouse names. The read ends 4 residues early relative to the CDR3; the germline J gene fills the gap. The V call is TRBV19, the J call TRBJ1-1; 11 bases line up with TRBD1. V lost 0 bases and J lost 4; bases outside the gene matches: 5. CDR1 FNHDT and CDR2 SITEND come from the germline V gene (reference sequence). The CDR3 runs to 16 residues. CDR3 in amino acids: CASSIGTGGSGTEVFF. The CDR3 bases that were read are TGTGCCAGCAGTATAGGGACAGGGGGCTCGGGCACA.

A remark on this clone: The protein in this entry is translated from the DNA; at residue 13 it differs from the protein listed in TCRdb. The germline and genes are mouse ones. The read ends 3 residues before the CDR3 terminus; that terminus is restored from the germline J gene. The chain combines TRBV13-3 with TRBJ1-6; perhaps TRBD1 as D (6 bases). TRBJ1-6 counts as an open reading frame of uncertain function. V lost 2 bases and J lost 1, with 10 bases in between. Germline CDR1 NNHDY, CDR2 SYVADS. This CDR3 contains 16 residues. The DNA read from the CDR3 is TGTGCCAGCAGTGAAGGGGGAGAATCCTATAATTCGCCC. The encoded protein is CASSEGGESYNSP. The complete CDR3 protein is CASSEGGESYNSPLYF.

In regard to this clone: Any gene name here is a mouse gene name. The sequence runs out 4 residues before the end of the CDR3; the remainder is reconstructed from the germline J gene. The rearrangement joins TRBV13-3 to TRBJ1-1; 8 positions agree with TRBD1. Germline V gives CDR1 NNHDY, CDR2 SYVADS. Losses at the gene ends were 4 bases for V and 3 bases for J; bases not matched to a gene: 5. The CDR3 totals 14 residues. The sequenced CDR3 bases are TGTGCCAGCAGTACCCAGGGGGCGGACACA. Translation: CASSTQGADT. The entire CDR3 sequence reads CASSTQGADTEVFF.

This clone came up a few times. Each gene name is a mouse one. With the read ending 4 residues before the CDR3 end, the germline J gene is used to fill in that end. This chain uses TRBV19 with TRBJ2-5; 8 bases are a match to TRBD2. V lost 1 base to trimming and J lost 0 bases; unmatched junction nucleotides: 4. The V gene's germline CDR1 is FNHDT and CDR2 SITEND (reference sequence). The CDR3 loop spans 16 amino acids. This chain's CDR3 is CASSIRGGANQDTQYF. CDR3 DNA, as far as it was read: TGTGCCAGCAGTATAAGGGGGGGCGCCAACCAAGAC. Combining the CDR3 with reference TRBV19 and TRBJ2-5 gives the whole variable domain GGIITQTPKFLIGQEGQKLTLKCQQNFNHDTMYWYRQDSGKGLRLIYYSITENDLQKGDLSEGYDASREKKSSFSLTVTSAQKNEMAVFLCASSIRGGANQDTQYFGPGTRLLVL.

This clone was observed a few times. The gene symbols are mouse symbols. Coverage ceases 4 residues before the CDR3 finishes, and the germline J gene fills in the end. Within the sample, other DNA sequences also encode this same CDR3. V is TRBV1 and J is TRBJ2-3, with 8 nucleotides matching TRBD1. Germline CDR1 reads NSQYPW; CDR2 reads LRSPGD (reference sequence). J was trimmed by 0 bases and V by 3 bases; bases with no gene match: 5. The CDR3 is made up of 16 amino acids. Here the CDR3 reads CTCSARQGSSAETLYF. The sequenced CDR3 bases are TGCACCTGCAGTGCGAGACAGGGGTCTAGTGCAGAA. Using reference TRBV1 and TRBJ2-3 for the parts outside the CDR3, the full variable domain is VTLLEQNPRWRLVPRGQAVNLRCILKNSQYPWMSWYQQDLQKQLQWLFTLRSPGDKEVKSLPGADYLATRVTDTELRLQVANMSQGRTLYCTCSARQGSSAETLYFGSGTRLTVL.

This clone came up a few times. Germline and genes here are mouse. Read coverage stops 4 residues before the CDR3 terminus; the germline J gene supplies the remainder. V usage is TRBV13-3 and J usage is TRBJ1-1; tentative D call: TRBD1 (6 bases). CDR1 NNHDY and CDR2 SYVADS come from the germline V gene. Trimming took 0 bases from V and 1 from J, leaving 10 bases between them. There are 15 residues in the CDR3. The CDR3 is CASSDVRGANTEVFF. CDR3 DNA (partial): TGTGCCAGCAGTGATGTAAGGGGGGCGAACACA.

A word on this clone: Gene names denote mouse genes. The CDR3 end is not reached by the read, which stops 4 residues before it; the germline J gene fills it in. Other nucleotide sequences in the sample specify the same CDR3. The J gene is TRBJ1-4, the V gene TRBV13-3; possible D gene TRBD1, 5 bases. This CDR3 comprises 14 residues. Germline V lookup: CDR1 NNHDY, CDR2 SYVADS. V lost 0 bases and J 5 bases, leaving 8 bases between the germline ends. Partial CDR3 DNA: TGTGCCAGCAGTGATGCCGCAGGGAACGAA. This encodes CASSDAAGNE. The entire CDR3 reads CASSDAAGNERLFF.

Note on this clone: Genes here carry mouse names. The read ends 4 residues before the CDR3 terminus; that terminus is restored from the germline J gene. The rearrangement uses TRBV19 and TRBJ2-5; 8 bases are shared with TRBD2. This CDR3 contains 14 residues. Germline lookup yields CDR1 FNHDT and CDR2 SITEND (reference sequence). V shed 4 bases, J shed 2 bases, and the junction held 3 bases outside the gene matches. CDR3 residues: CASSRDWIQDTQYF. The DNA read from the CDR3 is TGTGCCAGCAGTCGGGACTGGATCCAAGAC.

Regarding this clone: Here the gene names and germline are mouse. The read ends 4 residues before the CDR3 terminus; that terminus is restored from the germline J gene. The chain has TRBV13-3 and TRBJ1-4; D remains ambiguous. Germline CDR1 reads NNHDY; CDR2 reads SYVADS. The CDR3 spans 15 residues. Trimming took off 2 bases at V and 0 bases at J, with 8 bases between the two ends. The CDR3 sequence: CASSESGISNERLFF. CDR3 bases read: TGTGCCAGCAGTGAATCTGGAATTTCCAACGAA.

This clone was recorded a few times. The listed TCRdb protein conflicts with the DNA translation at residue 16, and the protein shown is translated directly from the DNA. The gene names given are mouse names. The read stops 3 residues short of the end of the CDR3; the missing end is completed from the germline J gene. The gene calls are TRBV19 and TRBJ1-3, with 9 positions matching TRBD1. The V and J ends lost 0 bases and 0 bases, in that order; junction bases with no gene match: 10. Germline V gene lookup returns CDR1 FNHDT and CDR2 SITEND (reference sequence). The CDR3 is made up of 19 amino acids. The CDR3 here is CASSIAEDRGLFSGNTLYF. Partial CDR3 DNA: TGTGCCAGCAGTATAGCTGAGGACAGGGGACTATTTTCTGGAAATACG.

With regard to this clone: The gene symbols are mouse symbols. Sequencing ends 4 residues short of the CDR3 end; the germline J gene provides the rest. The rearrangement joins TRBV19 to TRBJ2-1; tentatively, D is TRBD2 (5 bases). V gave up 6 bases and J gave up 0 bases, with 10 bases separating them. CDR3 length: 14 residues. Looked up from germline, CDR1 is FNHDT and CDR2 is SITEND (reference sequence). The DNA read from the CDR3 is TGTGCCAGCACACGGACTCATAACTATGCT. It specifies CASTRTHNYA. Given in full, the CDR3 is CASTRTHNYAEQFF.

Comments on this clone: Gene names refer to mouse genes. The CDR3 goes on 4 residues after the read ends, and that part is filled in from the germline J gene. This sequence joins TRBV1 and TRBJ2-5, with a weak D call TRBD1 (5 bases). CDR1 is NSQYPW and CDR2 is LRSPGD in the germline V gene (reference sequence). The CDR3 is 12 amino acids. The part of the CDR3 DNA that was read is TGCACCTGCAGGAGAGGGGTAGAC. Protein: CTCRRGVD. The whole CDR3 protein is CTCRRGVDTQYF. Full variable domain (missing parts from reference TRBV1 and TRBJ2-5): VTLLEQNPRWRLVPRGQAVNLRCILKNSQYPWMSWYQQDLQKQLQWLFTLRSPGDKEVKSLPGADYLATRVTDTELRLQVANMSQGRTLYCTCRRGVDTQYFGPGTRLLVL.

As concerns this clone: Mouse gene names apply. CDR3 loop: CASSDTLTGGESAETLYF. Incomplete CDR3 DNA: TGTGCCAGCAGTGATACCCTCACAGGGGGCGAGAGTGCAGAA. The chain employs TRBV13-1 and TRBJ2-3, with 9 bases matching TRBD1. The observed sequence ends 4 residues before the CDR3 terminus, with the missing tail filled in from the germline J gene. The CDR3 consists of 18 residues. Germline V gene data show CDR1 as NSHNY and CDR2 as SYGAGN. V was clipped by 1 base and J by 0 bases; unmatched bases: 9.

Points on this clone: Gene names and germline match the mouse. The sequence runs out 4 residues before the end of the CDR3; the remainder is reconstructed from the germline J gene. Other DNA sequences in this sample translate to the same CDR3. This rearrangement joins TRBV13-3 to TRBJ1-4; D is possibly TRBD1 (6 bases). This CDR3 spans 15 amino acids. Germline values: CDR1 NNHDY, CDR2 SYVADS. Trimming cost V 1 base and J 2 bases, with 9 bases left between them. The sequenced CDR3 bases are TGTGCCAGCAGTGATTCGCAGGGGTCCAACGAA. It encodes CASSDSQGSNE. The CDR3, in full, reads CASSDSQGSNERLFF.

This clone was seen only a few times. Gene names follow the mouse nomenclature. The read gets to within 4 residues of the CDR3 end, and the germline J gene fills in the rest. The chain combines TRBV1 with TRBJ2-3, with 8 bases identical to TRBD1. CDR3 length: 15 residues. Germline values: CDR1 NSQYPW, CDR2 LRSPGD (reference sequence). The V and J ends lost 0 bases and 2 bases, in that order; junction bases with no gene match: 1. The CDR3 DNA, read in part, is TGCACCTGCAGTGCAGAACAGGGGGATGCAGAA. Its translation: CTCSAEQGDAE. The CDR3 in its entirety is CTCSAEQGDAETLYF.

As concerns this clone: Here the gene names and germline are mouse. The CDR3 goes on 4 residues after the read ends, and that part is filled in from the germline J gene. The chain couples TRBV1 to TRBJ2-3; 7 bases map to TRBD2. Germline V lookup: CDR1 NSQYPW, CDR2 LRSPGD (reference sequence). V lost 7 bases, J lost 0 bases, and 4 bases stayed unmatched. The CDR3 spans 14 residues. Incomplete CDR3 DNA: TGCACCTGCAAAAGACTGGGTAGTGCAGAA. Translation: CTCKRLGSAE. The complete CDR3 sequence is CTCKRLGSAETLYF.

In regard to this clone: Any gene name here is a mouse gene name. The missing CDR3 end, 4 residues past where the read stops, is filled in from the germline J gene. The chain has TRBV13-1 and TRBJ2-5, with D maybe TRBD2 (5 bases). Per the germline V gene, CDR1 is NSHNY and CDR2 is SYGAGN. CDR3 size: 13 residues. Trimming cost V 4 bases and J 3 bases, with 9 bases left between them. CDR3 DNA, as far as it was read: TGTGCCAGCAGTAAACTGGAACAAGAC. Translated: CASSKLEQD. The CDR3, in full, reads CASSKLEQDTQYF.

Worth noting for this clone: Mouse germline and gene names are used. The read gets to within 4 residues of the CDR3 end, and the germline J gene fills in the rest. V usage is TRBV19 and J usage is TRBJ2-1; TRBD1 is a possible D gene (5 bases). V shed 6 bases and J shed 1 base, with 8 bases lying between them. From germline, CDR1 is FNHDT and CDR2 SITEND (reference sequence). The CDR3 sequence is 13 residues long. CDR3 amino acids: CASMEGNYAEQFF. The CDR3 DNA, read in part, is TGTGCCAGCATGGAGGGGAACTATGCT.

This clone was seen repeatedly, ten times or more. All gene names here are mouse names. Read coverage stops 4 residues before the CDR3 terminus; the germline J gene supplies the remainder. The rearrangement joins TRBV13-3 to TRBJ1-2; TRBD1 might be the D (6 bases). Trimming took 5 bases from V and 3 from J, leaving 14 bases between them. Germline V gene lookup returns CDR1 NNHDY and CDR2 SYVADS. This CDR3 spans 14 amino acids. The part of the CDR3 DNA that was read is TGTGCCAGCAGGGGTTACAGGGAGGACTCC. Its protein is CASRGYREDS. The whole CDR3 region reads CASRGYREDSDYTF.

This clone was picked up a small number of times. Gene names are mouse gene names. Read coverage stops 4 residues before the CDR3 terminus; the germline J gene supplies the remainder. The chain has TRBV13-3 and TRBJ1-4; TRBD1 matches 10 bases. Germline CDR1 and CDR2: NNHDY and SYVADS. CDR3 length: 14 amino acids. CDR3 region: CASSDWDRGERLFF. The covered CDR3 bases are TGTGCCAGCAGTGATTGGGACAGGGGCGAA.

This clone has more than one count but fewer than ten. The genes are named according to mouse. The CDR3 here is CASSRTGKGNSDYTF. CDR3 DNA, as far as it was read: TGTGCCAGCAGCCGGACAGGGAAGGGAAACTCC. This rearrangement joins TRBV19 to TRBJ1-2, with 8 bases matching TRBD1. The read terminates 4 residues ahead of where the CDR3 ends, so the germline J gene completes it. The germline gives CDR1 FNHDT, CDR2 SITEND (reference sequence). V shed 5 bases and J 1 base; nucleotides not matched to a gene: 7. CDR3 length equals 15 residues.

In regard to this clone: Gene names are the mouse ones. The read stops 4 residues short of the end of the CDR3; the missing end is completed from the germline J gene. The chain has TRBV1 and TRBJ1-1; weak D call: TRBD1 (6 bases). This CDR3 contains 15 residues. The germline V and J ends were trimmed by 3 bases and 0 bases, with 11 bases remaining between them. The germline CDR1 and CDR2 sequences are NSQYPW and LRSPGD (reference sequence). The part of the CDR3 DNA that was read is TGCACCTGCAGTGCGCCCGAGGGGGCAAACACA. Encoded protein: CTCSAPEGANT. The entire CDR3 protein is CTCSAPEGANTEVFF.

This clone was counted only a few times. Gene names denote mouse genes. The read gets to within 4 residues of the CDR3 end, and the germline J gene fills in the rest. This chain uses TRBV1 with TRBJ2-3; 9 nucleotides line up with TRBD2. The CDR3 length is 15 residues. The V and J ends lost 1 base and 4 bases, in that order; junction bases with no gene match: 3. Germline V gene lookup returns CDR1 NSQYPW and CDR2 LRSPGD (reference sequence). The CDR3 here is CTCSAGDWGTETLYF. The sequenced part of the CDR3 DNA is TGCACCTGCAGTGCAGGTGACTGGGGGACAGAA.

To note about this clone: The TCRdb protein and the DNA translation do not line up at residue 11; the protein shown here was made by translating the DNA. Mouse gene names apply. The sequenced part of the CDR3 DNA is TGTGCCAGCAGTGATGAGGGGGCACGTTCGCCC. Amino acid sequence: CASSDEGARSP. The whole CDR3 sequence reads CASSDEGARSPLYF. V usage is TRBV13-1 and J usage is TRBJ1-6; the match to TRBD1 covers 7 bases. The missing CDR3 end, 3 residues past where the read stops, is filled in from the germline J gene. TRBJ1-6 is placed among ORFs of uncertain function. The CDR3 is made up of 14 amino acids. V lost 0 bases and J lost 9; bases outside the gene matches: 3. Germline CDR1 NSHNY, CDR2 SYGAGN.

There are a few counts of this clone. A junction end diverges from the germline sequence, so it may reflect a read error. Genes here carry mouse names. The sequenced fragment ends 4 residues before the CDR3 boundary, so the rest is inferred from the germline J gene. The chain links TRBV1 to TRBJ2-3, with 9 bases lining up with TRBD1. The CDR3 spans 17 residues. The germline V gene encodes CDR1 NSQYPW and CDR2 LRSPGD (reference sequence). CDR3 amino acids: CPCSAQGAQGSAETLYF. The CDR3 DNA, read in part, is TGCCCCTGCAGTGCACAGGGGGCGCAAGGTAGTGCAGAA.

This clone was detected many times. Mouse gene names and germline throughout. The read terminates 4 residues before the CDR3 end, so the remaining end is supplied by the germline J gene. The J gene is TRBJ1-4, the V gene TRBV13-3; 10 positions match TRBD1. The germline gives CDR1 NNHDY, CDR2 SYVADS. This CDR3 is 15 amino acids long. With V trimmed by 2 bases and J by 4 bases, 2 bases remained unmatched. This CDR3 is CASSEGQGGNERLFF. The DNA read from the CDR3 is TGTGCCAGCAGTGAAGGACAGGGGGGCAACGAA.